These 17 T cell receptor beta chains originate from one sample sequenced in a study of beta chain features in type 1 diabetes. Sequenced material consisted of expressed TCRB transcripts (all of the isolated RNA was reverse transcribed). Measured with immunoSEQ multiplex PCR; TCRdb has only the in-frame clones, and not every one. The sample holds hundreds of thousands of clones, 10% to 15% seen once. Sequences were obtained from naive CD4+ T cells from blood. These receptors were collected from a young man in good health.

There are a few counts of this clone. The rearrangement links TRBV5-4 to TRBJ1-4; 9 nucleotides line up with TRBD1. There are 17 residues in the CDR3. V lost 5 bases and J lost 2; bases outside the gene matches: 10. Germline V gene sequence: CDR1 SGHNT, CDR2 YYREEE (reference sequence). CDR3 sequence: CASSQTGQGATNEKLFF. As DNA, the CDR3 is TGTGCCAGCAGTCAGACGGGACAGGGTGCGACTAATGAAAAACTGTTTTTT.

This clone was seen a handful of times. V and J are TRBV11-3 and TRBJ2-3, with TRBD2 matching over 9 bases. V shed 4 bases and J 2 bases; nucleotides not matched to a gene: 4. The germline V gene has CDR1 SGHNT and CDR2 YENEEA. There are 15 residues in the CDR3. The CDR3 DNA reads TGTGCCAGCAGCTCTCTAGCGGGACACACAGATACGCAGTATTTT. Translation: CASSSLAGHTDTQYF.

This clone came up a few times. The V and J genes are TRBV2 and TRBJ1-5; 7 positions match TRBD1. The V gene's germline CDR1 is SNHLY and CDR2 FYNNEI. The CDR3 runs to 14 residues. V lost 8 bases to trimming and J lost 5 bases; unmatched junction nucleotides: 9. CDR3 loop: CASSGDSNHQPQHF. In DNA, the CDR3 is TGTGCCAGCTCAGGGGACAGCAACCATCAGCCCCAGCATTTT.

The chain joins TRBV6-1 to TRBJ2-5; 7 bases are a match to TRBD1. The CDR3 runs 13 residues. The V gene's germline CDR1 is MNHNS and CDR2 SASEGT. V dropped 6 bases and J dropped 5; count of bases not matched to a gene: 6. The CDR3 here is CASRRTGSETQYF. The CDR3 DNA reads TGTGCCAGCAGAAGGACAGGATCTGAGACCCAGTACTTC.

This chain joins TRBV6-5 and TRBJ2-3; 9 positions agree with TRBD2. The CDR3 runs to 15 residues. In germline, CDR1 is MNHEY, CDR2 SVGAGI. V was pared by 0 bases and J by 6 bases, with 4 bases of the junction left unmatched. The chain's CDR3 is CASSYSASGDDTQYF. For the CDR3, the DNA is TGTGCCAGCAGTTACTCGGCTAGCGGGGACGATACGCAGTATTTT.

This clone turned up a few times. The chain joins TRBV27 to TRBJ1-6, with D unresolved. V shed 5 bases and J shed 9 bases, with 17 bases lying between them. This CDR3 is built from 15 residues. The V gene's germline CDR1 is MNHEY and CDR2 SMNVEV (reference sequence). The CDR3 DNA sequence: TGTGCCAGCAGTCCCCCGTCGACCCCGGGTTCACCCCTCCACTTT. Its protein is CASSPPSTPGSPLHF.

The chain couples TRBV7-9 to TRBJ1-5, with 7 nucleotides matching TRBD1. The length of the CDR3 is 15 residues. Germline CDR1 reads SEHNR; CDR2 reads FQNEAQ (reference sequence). J was trimmed by 6 bases and V by 1 base; bases with no gene match: 6. The CDR3: CASSLGQGLPQPQHF. The CDR3 nucleotides are TGTGCCAGCAGCTTAGGACAGGGATTACCTCAGCCCCAGCATTTT.

This clone was counted between two and nine times. This chain connects TRBV7-2 to TRBJ2-7; 7 bases agree with TRBD2. Germline CDR1 SGHTA, CDR2 FQGNSA. V was pared by 5 bases and J by 5 bases, with 9 bases of the junction left unmatched. The CDR3 spans 14 residues. As DNA, the CDR3 is TGTGCCAGCAGCGTCGCAGGGAGGGTGGACGAGCAGTACTTC. Its protein is CASSVAGRVDEQYF.

This clone was seen a handful of times. The chain recombines TRBV6-5 with TRBJ1-2; D gene ambiguous. CDR1 is MNHEY, CDR2 SVGAGI, per germline. This CDR3 has 13 amino acids. Trimming stripped 6 bases from V and 8 bases from J, with 16 bases between. The DNA of the CDR3 is TGTGCCAGCAGCCCCGGGCCCCAGCGGGGCTACACCTTC. This encodes CASSPGPQRGYTF.

DNA of the CDR3: TGTGCCAGCAGCGATCCGGGGGTGGGACAGGGAATGAACACTGAAGCTTTCTTT. Protein product: CASSDPGVGQGMNTEAFF. This sequence joins TRBV2 and TRBJ1-1, with 9 positions matching TRBD1. Germline V gives CDR1 SNHLY, CDR2 FYNNEI. After removal of 6 bases from V and 0 bases from J, the junction contained 14 bases not matched to a gene. This CDR3 contains 18 residues.

This clone was found a few times. V and J are TRBV29-1 and TRBJ2-5; 10 bases match TRBD2. V lost 6 bases, J lost 5 bases, and 6 bases stayed unmatched. CDR3 size: 13 residues. Germline V gene lookup returns CDR1 SQVTM and CDR2 ANQGSEA. This CDR3 is CSVASGSPETQYF. The CDR3 coding sequence is TGCAGCGTGGCTAGCGGGAGCCCCGAGACCCAGTACTTC.

This chain joins TRBV28 and TRBJ2-5; a possible D gene is TRBD1 (6 bases). The CDR3 has 13 residues. V was clipped by 6 bases and J by 2 bases, with 10 bases between them. Germline-derived CDR1 and CDR2 are MDHEN and SYDVKM. The CDR3 bases are TGTGCCAGCAGAAATGGACAGCAAGAGACCCAGTACTTC. Its protein is CASRNGQQETQYF.

V is TRBV6-7 and J is TRBJ1-2; 7 bases map to TRBD1. TRBV6-7 has ORF status, its function being uncertain. CDR3 size: 14 residues. Germline trimming cut 4 bases from V and 7 bases from J; bases unmatched to any gene: 9. The CDR3: CASSFRGGHSGYTF. For the CDR3, the DNA is TGTGCCAGCAGTTTTAGAGGGGGCCATAGTGGCTACACCTTC.

The V call is TRBV30, the J call TRBJ2-5; the match to TRBD1 covers 7 bases. Germline assignment: CDR1 GTSNPN and CDR2 SVGIG (reference sequence). The CDR3 length is 14 residues. Losses at the gene ends were 2 bases for V and 0 bases for J; bases not matched to a gene: 3. CDR3 loop: CAWSMDRYQETQYF. CDR3 bases: TGTGCCTGGAGTATGGACAGGTACCAAGAGACCCAGTACTTC.

In its sample, this clone was seen a few times. This sequence joins TRBV5-1 and TRBJ2-3; TRBD1 matches at 7 bases. The germline gives CDR1 SGHRS, CDR2 YFSETQ. V trimming: 7 bases; J trimming: 1 base; junction bases outside the gene matches: 12. The CDR3 extends over 16 amino acids. The CDR3 region has the DNA TGCGCCAGCCGCACCATCTGGACAGGTCGCACAGATACGCAGTATTTT. Its translation: CASRTIWTGRTDTQYF.

This clone was observed a few times. This rearrangement joins TRBV5-1 to TRBJ2-7, with a weak D call TRBD2 (5 bases). Germline loops: CDR1 SGHRS, CDR2 YFSETQ. Trimming took 4 bases from V and 4 from J, leaving 9 bases between them. The CDR3 is made up of 12 amino acids. DNA for the CDR3: TGCGCCAGCAGCCGGGATTGGTACGAGCAGTACTTC. The encoded protein is CASSRDWYEQYF.

This clone was seen a handful of times. The chain is built from TRBV7-9 and TRBJ2-3; 8 bases are shared with TRBD1. This CDR3 has 15 amino acids. Germline lookup yields CDR1 SEHNR and CDR2 FQNEAQ (reference sequence). The V and J ends lost 1 base and 4 bases, in that order; junction bases with no gene match: 4. The CDR3 spells CASSLVAGGSDTQYF. CDR3 nucleotide sequence: TGTGCCAGCAGCTTAGTTGCAGGGGGCTCAGATACGCAGTATTTT.